A selection of T cell receptor beta chains follows, all from one sample in a study of beta chain features in type 1 diabetes. Produced via immunoSEQ multiplex PCR; TCRdb's table is partial and in-frame only. The sample has about 150,000 clones, 40% to 60% seen once. Sequenced input: Tregs from blood. Receptors were obtained from a man between 18 and 35 years old in good health. Each CDR3 is given with its conserved first and last residue. D genes are given only for firm matches. Some rows mark clone size as missing; the rest say once, few, many or name a class of expanded clone.

j_gene,d_gene,v_gene,abundance,CDR3nt,CDR3aa
TRBJ2-7,NA,TRBV28,few,TGTGCCAGCAGTCGACAGGTAGATCCCTACGAGCAGTACTTC,CASSRQVDPYEQYF
TRBJ2-5,NA,TRBV6-1,NA,TGTGCCAGCTCAAGGGGGGAGACCCAGTACTTC,CASSRGETQYF
TRBJ2-2,NA,TRBV7-9,few,TGTGCCAGCCCAGCTTATATATCAGGGGCGAACACCGGGGAGCTGTTTTTT,CASPAYISGANTGELFF
TRBJ2-7,TRBD2,TRBV7-2,NA,TGTGCCAGCAGCTTTAGCGGGGGCCACTACGAGCAGTACTTC,CASSFSGGHYEQYF
TRBJ1-1,TRBD1,TRBV7-2,few,TGTGCCAGCAGCCCGCAGGGGGCGAACACTGAAGCTTTCTTT,CASSPQGANTEAFF
TRBJ1-5,NA,TRBV19,NA,TGTGCCAGTAGTATTAAACAGGCCTTCAGGGGCAATCAGCCCCAGCATTTT,CASSIKQAFRGNQPQHF
TRBJ2-1,TRBD2,TRBV7-8,NA,TGTGCCAGCAGCTCCGGGACTAGCTACAATGAGCAGTTCTTC,CASSSGTSYNEQFF
TRBJ2-2,TRBD1,TRBV7-3,NA,TGTGCCAGCAGCCCCGGGACAGGGATATCCGGGGAGCTGTTTTTT,CASSPGTGISGELFF
TRBJ1-2,TRBD1,TRBV4-3,few,TGCGCCAGCAGCCCAAGGACAGGGTCCGGCTACACCTTC,CASSPRTGSGYTF
TRBJ1-6,TRBD1,TRBV18,NA,TGTGCCAGCTCCTCCGGGACAGGGATTCTGCTGTCGTTT,CASSSGTGILLSF
TRBJ2-7,NA,TRBV28,NA,TGTGCCAGCAGGGCCGGGACCTACGAGCAGTACTTC,CASRAGTYEQYF
TRBJ2-3,TRBD2,TRBV2,NA,TGTGCCAGCAGTGGAGCGAGCGGGAGGGCAATTGCAGTTACGCAGTATTTT,CASSGASGRAIAVTQYF
TRBJ1-1,NA,TRBV10-2,NA,TGCGCCAGCAGTGATGAGGGATATGAAGCTTTCTTT,CASSDEGYEAFF
TRBJ1-1,TRBD1,TRBV18,few,TGTGCCAGCTCACCACAGGGACAGGTAATGGGCACTGAAGCTTTCTTT,CASSPQGQVMGTEAFF
TRBJ1-1,TRBD1,TRBV29-1,few,TGCAGCGCCGGGGGGGGGACAGGGACGACTGAAGCTTTCTTT,CSAGGGTGTTEAFF
TRBJ2-2,TRBD1,TRBV18,NA,TGTGCCAGCTCACCGGGACAGGGTTACACCGGGGAGCTGTTTTTT,CASSPGQGYTGELFF
TRBJ2-7,NA,TRBV5-4,NA,TGTGCCAGCAGCTTGGCTACAGGAGCCTTCTACGAGCAGTACTTC,CASSLATGAFYEQYF
TRBJ2-7,TRBD2,TRBV11-2,NA,TGTGCCAGCAGCTTTATGACTAGCGTCTCCTACGAGCAGTACTTC,CASSFMTSVSYEQYF
TRBJ2-7,NA,TRBV7-6,few,TGTGCCAGCAGCACCGGACGGGACTACGAGCAGTACTTC,CASSTGRDYEQYF
TRBJ1-4,NA,TRBV9,NA,TGTGCCAGCAGCGTAGGGCAGGGAATGGGAGGAAAACTGTTTTTT,CASSVGQGMGGKLFF
TRBJ2-7,NA,TRBV5-1,NA,TGCGCCAGCAGCTTGTCGGGGGTATCCTACGAGCAGTACTTC,CASSLSGVSYEQYF
TRBJ1-1,TRBD1,TRBV18,NA,TGTGCCAGCAACGGACAGGGGAGGACTGAAGCTTTCTTT,CASNGQGRTEAFF
TRBJ2-3,NA,TRBV18,few,TGTGCCAGCTCACCACAGTTAGGCACAGATACGCAGTATTTT,CASSPQLGTDTQYF
TRBJ1-2,NA,TRBV30,NA,TGTGCCTGGAGTGTACGCAGGGACTATGGCTACACCTTC,CAWSVRRDYGYTF
TRBJ1-6,NA,TRBV7-2,NA,TGTGCCAGCAGCTTCACTTATAATTCACCCCTCCACTTT,CASSFTYNSPLHF
TRBJ2-5,TRBD2,TRBV5-1,once,TGCGCCAGCAGCTGGAGCGGGGAAGAGACCCAGTACTTC,CASSWSGEETQYF
TRBJ2-5,NA,TRBV19,once,TGTGCCAGTAGTCCGCGGCGGTGGGGCTGGGAGACCCAGTACTTC,CASSPRRWGWETQYF
TRBJ2-2,TRBD1,TRBV5-4,NA,TGTGCCAGCAGCAGGGACAGGGGATTTGGTCGCACCGGGGAGCTGTTTTTT,CASSRDRGFGRTGELFF
TRBJ2-5,TRBD2,TRBV5-1,few,TGCGCCAGCGCGGCGGGGGGGCTTGAGACCCAGTACTTC,CASAAGGLETQYF